This record looks at one T cell receptor beta chain sequence and its context. The antigen remains undetermined. Sequenced by immunoSEQ multiplex PCR; TCRdb stores in-frame clones only, minus some. The sample contains tens of thousands of clones, about 85% of which appear only once. The sample belongs to a study of OX40 agonist ivuxolimab in advanced cancers. The CDR3 extends over 14 amino acids. V was shortened by 2 bases and J by 5 bases, with 13 bases between the two germline ends. Germline V lookup: CDR1 MDHEN, CDR2 SYDVKM. Study findings and constraints: Relatively little clonal expansion, among the lowest observed, appeared in partial responders at 0.1-3.0 mg/kg. Blood T cells, both CD4+ and CD8+, expanded clonally by week 6 at 0.1 to 3.0 mg/kg. There were, on average, more expanded clones in CD8+ T cells than in CD4+.

The chain combines TRBV28 with TRBJ2-7, with D perhaps matching TRBD1 (5 bases). This specimen consisted of CD4+ or CD8+ T cells sorted from blood, obtained in a trial of the OX40 agonist ivuxolimab. The TCR originated in an adult with an advanced solid tumor such as melanoma, head and neck, liver or kidney cancer. DNA of the CDR3: TGTGCCAGCAGTTTACCGCAGGGATACCACGAGCAGTACTTC. It yields the protein CASSLPQGYHEQYF.